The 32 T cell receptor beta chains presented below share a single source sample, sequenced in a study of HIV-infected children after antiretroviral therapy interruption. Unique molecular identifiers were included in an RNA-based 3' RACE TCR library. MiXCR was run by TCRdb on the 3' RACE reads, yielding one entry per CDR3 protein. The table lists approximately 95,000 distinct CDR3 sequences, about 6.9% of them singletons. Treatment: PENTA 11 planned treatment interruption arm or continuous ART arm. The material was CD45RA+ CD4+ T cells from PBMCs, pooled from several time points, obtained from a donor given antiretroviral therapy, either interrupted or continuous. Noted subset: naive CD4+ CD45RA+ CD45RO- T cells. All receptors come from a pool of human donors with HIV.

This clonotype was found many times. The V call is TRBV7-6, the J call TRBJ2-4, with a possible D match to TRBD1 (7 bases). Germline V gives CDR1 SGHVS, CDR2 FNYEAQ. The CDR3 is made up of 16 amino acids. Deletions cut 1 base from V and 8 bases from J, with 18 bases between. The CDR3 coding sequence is TGTGCCAGCAGCTTAGGTCCCAGGGGGGACGGAGACATTCAGTACTTC. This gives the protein CASSLGPRGDGDIQYF.

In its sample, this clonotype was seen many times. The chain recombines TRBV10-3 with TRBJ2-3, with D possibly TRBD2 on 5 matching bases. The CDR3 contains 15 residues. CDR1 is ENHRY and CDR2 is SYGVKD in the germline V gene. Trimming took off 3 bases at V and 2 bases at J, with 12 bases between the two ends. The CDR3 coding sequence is TGTGCCATCAGTGACCCCGGCGGGTCCACAGATACGCAGTATTTT. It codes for CAISDPGGSTDTQYF.

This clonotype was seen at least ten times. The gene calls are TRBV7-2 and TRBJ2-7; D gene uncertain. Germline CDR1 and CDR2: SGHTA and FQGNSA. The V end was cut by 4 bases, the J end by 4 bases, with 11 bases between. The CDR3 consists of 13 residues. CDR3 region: CASSSGPNYEQYF. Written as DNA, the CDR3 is TGTGCCAGCAGCTCAGGCCCCAATTACGAGCAGTACTTC.

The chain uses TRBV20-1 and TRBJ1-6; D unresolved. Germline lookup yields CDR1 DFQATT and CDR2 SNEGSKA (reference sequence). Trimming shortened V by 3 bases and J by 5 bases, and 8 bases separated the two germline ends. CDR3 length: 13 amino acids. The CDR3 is CSASQWDNSPLHF. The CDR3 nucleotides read TGCAGTGCTAGTCAATGGGATAATTCACCCCTCCACTTT.

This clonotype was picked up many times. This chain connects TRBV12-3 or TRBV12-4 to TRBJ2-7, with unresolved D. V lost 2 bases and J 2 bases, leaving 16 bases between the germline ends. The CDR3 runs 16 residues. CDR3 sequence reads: CASSLHAQLIPYEQYF. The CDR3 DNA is TGTGCCAGCAGTTTACATGCACAGCTGATCCCCTACGAGCAGTACTTC.

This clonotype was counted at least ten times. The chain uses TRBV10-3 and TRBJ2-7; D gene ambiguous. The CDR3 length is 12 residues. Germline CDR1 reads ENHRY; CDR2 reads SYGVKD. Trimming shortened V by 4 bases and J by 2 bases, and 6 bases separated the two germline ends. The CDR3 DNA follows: TGTGCCATCAGTGCAGGAGCCTACGAGCAGTACTTC. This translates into CAISAGAYEQYF.

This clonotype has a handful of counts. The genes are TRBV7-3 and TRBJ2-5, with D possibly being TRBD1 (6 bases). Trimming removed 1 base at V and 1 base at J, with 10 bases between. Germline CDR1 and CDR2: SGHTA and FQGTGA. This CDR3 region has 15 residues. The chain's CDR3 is CASSLNMDSQETQYF. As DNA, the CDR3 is TGTGCCAGCAGCTTAAATATGGACAGCCAAGAGACCCAGTACTTC.

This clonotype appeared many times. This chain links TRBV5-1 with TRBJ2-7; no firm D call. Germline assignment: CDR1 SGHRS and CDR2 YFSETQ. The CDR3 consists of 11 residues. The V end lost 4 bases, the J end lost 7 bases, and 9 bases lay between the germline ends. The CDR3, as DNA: TGCGCCAGCAGCCTCGAAGGAGAGCAGTACTTC. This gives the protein CASSLEGEQYF.

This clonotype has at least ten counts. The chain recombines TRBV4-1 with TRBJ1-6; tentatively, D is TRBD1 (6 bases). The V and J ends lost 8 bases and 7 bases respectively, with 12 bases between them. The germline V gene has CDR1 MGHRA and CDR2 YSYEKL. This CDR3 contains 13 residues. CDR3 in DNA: TGCGCCAGCCAGCGGGACATAAATTCACCCCTCCACTTT. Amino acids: CASQRDINSPLHF.

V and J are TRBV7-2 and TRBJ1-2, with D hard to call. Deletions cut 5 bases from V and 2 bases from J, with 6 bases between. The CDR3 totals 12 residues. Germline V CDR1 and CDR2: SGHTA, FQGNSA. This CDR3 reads CASSPGNYGYTF. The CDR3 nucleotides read TGTGCCAGCAGCCCGGGGAACTATGGCTACACCTTC.

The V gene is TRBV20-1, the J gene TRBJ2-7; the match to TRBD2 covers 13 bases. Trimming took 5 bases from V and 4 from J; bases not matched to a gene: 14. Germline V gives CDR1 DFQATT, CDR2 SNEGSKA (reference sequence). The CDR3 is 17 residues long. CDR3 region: CSASKSPTSGRTYEQYF. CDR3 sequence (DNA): TGCAGTGCTTCCAAATCACCGACTAGCGGGAGGACTTACGAGCAGTACTTC.

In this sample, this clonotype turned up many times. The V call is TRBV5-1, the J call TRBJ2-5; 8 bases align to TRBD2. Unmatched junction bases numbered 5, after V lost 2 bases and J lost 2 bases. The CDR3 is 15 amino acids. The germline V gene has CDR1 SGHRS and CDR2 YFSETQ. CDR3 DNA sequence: TGCGCCAGCAGCTTCCAGCCTAGCGGGCAAGAGACCCAGTACTTC. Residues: CASSFQPSGQETQYF. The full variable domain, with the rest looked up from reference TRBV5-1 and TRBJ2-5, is KAGVTQTPRYLIKTRGQQVTLSCSPISGHRSVSWYQQTPGQGLQFLFEYFSETQRNKGNFPGRFSGRQFSNSRSEMNVSTLELGDSALYLCASSFQPSGQETQYFGPGTRLLVL.

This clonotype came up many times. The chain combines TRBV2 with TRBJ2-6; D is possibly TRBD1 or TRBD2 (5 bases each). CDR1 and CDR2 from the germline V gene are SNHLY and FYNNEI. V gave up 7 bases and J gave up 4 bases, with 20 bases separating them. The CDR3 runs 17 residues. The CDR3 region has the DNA TGTGCCAGCAATCGAGAGGGGACGGGAACCGGGGCCAACGTCCTGACTTTC. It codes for CASNREGTGTGANVLTF.

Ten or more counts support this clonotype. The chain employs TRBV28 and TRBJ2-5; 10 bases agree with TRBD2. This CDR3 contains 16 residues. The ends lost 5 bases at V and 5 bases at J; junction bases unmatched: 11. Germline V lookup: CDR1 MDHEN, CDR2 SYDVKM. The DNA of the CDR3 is TGTGCCAGCAGTCATGGGACTAGCGTCAAGGCGGAGACCCAGTACTTC. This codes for CASSHGTSVKAETQYF.

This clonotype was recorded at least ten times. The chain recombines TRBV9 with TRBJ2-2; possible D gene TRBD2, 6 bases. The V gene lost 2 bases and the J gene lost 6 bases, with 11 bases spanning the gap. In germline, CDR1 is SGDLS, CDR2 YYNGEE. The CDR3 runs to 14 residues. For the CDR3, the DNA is TGTGCCAGCAGCGTGACTAGTCTCCCCGGGGAGCTGTTTTTT. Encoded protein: CASSVTSLPGELFF.

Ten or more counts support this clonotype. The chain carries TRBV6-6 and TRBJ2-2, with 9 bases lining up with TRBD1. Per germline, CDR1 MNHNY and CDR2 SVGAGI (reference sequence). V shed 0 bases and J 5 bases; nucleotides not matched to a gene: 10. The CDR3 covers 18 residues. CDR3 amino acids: CASSYSTVGTGKTGELFF. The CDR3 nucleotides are TGTGCCAGCAGTTACTCGACAGTAGGGACAGGGAAAACCGGGGAGCTGTTTTTT.

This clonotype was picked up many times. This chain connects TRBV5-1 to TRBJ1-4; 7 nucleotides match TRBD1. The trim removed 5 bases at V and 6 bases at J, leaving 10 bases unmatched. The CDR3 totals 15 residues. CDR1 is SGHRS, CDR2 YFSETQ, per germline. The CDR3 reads CASSTKGAVDEKLFF. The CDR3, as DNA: TGCGCCAGCAGTACGAAGGGGGCGGTGGATGAAAAACTGTTTTTT.

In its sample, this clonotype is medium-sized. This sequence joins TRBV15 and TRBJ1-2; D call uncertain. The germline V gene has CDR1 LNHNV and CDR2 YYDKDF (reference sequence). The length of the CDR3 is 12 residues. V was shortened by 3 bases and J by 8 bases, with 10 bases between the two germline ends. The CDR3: CATSRPEQGYTF. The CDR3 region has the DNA TGTGCCACCAGCAGGCCGGAGCAAGGCTACACCTTC.

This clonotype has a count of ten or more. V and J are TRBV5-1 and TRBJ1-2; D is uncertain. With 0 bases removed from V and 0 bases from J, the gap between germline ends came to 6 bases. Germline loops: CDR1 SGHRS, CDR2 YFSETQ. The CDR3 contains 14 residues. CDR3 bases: TGCGCCAGCAGCTTGGAGCCATCTAACTATGGCTACACCTTC. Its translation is CASSLEPSNYGYTF. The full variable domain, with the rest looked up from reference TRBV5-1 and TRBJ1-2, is KAGVTQTPRYLIKTRGQQVTLSCSPISGHRSVSWYQQTPGQGLQFLFEYFSETQRNKGNFPGRFSGRQFSNSRSEMNVSTLELGDSALYLCASSLEPSNYGYTFGSGTRLTVV.

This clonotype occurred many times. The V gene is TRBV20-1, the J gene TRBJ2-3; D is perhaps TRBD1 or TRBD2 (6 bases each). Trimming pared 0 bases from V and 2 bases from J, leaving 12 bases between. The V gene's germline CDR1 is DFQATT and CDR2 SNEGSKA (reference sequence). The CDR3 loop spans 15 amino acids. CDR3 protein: CSAREMGGHTDTQYF. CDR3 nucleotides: TGCAGTGCTAGAGAGATGGGGGGCCACACAGATACGCAGTATTTT.

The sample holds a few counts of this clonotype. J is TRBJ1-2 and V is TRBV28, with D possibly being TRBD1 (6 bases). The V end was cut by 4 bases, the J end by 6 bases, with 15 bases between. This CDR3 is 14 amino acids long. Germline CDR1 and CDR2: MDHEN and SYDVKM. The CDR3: CASSSEGGLDGYTF. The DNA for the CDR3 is TGTGCCAGCAGTTCTGAAGGGGGGTTGGATGGCTACACCTTC.

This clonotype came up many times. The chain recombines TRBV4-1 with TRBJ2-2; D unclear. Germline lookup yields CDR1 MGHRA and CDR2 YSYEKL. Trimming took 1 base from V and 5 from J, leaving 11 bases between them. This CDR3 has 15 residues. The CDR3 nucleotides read TGCGCCAGCAGCCAAGCAGAGTTCCAAACCGGGGAGCTGTTTTTT. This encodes CASSQAEFQTGELFF.

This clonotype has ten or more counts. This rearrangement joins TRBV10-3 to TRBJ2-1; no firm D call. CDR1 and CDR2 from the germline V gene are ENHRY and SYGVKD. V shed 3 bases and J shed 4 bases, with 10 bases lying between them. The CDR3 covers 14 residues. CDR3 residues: CAISDSSPYNEQFF. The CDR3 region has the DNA TGTGCCATCAGTGATTCTTCCCCGTACAATGAGCAGTTCTTC.

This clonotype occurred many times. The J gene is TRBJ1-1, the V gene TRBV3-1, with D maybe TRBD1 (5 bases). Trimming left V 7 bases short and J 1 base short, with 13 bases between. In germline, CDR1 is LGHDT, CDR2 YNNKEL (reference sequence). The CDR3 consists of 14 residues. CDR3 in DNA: TGTGCCAGCACCCATGGGGCAGCGAACACTGAAGCTTTCTTT. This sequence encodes CASTHGAANTEAFF.

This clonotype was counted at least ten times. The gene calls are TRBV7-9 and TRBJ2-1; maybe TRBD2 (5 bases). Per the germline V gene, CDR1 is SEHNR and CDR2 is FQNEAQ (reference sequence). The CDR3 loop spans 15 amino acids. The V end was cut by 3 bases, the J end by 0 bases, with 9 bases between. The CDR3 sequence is CASSLTGYSYNEQFF. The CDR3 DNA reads TGTGCCAGCAGCTTGACGGGATACTCCTACAATGAGCAGTTCTTC.

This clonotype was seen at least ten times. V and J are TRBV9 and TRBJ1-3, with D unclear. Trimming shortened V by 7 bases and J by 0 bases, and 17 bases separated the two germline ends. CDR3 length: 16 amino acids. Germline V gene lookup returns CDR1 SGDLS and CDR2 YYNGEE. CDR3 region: CASGIKQGASGNTIYF. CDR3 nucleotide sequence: TGTGCCAGCGGGATAAAACAAGGAGCCTCTGGAAACACCATATATTTT.

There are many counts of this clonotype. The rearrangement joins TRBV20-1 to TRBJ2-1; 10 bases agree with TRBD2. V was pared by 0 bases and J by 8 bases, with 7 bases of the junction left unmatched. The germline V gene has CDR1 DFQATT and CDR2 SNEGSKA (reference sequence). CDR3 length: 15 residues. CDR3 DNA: TGCAGTGCTAGAGAATCTAGCGGGAGAGGATATGAGCAGTTCTTC. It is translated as CSARESSGRGYEQFF.

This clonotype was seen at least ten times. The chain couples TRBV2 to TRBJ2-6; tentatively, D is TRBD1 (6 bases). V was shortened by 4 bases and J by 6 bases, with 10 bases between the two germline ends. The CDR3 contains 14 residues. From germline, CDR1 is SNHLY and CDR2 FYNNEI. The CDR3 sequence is CASSVRGLANVLTF. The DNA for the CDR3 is TGTGCCAGCAGTGTCAGGGGATTGGCCAACGTCCTGACTTTC.

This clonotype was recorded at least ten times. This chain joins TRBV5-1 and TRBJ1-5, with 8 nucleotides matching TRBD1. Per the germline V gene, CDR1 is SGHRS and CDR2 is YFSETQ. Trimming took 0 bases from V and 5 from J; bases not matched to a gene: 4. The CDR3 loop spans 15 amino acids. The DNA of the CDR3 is TGCGCCAGCAGCTTGGCAGGGGGCGCGTATCAGCCCCAGCATTTT. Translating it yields CASSLAGGAYQPQHF.

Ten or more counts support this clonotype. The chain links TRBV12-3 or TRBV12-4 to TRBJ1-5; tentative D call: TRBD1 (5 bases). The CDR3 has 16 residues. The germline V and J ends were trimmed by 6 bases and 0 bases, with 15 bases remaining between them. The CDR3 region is CASSRKQDYSNQPQHF. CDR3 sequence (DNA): TGTGCCAGCAGCCGAAAACAGGACTATAGCAATCAGCCCCAGCATTTT.

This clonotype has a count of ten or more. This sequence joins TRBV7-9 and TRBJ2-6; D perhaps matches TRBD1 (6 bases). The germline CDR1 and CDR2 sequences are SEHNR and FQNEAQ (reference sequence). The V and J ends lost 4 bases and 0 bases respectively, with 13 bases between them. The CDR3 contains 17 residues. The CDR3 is CASSSNTGISGANVLTF. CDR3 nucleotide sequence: TGTGCCAGCAGCTCAAACACAGGGATCTCTGGGGCCAACGTCCTGACTTTC. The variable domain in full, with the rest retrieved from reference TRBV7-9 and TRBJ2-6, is DTGVSQNPRHKITKRGQNVTFRCDPISEHNRLYWYRQTLGQGPEFLTYFQNEAQLEKSRLLSDRFSAERPKGSFSTLEIQRTEQGDSAMYLCASSSNTGISGANVLTFGAGSRLTVL.

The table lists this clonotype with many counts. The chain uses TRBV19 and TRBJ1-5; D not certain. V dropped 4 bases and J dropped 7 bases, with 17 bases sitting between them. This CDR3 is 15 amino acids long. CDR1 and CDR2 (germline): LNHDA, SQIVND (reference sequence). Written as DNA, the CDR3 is TGTGCCAGTAGTACTAAGAGGGCGATCGCACAGCCCCAGCATTTT. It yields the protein CASSTKRAIAQPQHF.